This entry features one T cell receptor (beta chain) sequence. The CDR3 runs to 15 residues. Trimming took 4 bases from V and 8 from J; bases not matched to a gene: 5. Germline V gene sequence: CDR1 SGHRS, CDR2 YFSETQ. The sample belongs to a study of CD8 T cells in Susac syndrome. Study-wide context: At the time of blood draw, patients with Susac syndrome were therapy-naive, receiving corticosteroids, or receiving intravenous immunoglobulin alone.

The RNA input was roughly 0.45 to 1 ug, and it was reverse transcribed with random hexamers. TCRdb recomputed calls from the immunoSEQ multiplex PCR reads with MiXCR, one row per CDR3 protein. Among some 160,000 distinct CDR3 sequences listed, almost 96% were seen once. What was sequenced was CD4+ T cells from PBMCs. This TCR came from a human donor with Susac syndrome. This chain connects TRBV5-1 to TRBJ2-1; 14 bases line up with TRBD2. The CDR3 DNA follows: TGCGCCAGCAGCGCGGGACTAGCGGGGGTGGATGAGCAGTTCTTC. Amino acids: CASSAGLAGVDEQFF.